This T cell receptor (beta chain) was found in a study of monozygotic twins with inflammatory bowel disease. Germline CDR1 is DFQATT and CDR2 is SNEGSKA (reference sequence). This CDR3 is 13 amino acids long. Study conclusions and caveats: Healthy co-twins had higher TCRbeta inverse Simpson diversity than their IBD twins. Limited power may explain why concordant and discordant twins showed no difference in repertoire similarity. Part of the variability in patient repertoires may have come from differing immunosuppressive treatments.

Eight separate reactions per sample yielded the cDNA. TCRdb reprocessed the 5' RACE reads and reports one entry per CDR3 protein, with no DNA. This repertoire includes approximately 400,000 distinct CDR3 sequences. In the case of this clonotype: No antigen is known for it.

The TCR was taken from a human donor with ulcerative colitis or Crohn's disease, or a healthy co-twin of an affected twin (not recorded which). The sample taken for sequencing was blood. The chain links TRBV20-1 to TRBJ1-1. CDR3 in amino acids: CSATDSWSTEAFF.